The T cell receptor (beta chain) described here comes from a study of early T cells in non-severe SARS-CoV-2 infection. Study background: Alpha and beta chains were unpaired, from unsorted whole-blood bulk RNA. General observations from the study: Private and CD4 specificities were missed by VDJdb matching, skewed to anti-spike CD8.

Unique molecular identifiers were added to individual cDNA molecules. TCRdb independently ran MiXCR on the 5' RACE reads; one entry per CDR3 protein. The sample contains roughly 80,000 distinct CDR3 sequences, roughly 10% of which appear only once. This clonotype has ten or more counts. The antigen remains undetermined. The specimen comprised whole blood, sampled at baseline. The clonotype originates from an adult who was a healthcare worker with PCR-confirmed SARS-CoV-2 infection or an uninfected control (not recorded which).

The CDR3 sequence: CASSLSADNSNQPQHF. The DNA of the CDR3 is TGTGCCAGCAGCTTATCTGCAGACAATAGCAATCAGCCCCAGCATTTT. The chain has TRBV5-8 and TRBJ1-5; D call uncertain. The CDR3 length is 16 residues. Germline lookup yields CDR1 SGHTS and CDR2 YDEGEE. V lost 2 bases and J lost 0, with 12 bases in between.